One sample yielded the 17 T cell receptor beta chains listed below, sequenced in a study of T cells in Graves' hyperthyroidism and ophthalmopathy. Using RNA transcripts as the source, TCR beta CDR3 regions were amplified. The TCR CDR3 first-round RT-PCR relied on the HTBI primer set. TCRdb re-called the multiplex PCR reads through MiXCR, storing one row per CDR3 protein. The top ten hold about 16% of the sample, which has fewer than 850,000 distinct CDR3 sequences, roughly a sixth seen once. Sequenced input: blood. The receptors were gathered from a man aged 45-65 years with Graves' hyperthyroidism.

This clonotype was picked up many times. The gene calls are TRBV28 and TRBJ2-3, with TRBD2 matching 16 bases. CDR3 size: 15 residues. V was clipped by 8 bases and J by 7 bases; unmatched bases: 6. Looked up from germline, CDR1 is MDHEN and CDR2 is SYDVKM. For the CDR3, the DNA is TGTGCCAGCCGAGGGACTAGCGGGAGGGGGAATACGCAGTATTTT. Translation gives CASRGTSGRGNTQYF.

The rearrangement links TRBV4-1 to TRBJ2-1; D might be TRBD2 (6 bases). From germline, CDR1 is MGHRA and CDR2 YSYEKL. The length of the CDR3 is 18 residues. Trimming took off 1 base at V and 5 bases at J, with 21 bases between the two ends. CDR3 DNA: TGCGCCAGCAGCCAAGGTTTATTCGGGTTAGCGGAACACAATGAGCAGTTCTTC. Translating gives CASSQGLFGLAEHNEQFF.

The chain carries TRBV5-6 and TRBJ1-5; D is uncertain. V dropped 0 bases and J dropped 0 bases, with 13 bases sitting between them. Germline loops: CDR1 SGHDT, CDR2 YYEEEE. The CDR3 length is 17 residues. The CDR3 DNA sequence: TGTGCCAGCAGCTTGGGAGTCGCACTTAATAGCAATCAGCCCCAGCATTTT. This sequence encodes CASSLGVALNSNQPQHF. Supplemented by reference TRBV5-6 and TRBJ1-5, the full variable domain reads DAGVTQSPTHLIKTRGQQVTLRCSPKSGHDTVSWYQQALGQGPQFIFQYYEEEERQRGNFPDRFSGHQFPNYSSELNVNALLLGDSALYLCASSLGVALNSNQPQHFGDGTRLSIL.

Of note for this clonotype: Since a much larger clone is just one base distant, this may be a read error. This chain's CDR3 is CASSLLDRTNEKLFF. In nucleotides, the CDR3 is TGTGCCAGCAGCCTATTGGACCGAACAAATGAAAAACTGTTTTTT. The rearrangement links TRBV14 to TRBJ1-4; D remains ambiguous. Germline CDR1 SGHDN, CDR2 FVKESK. Trimming removed 4 bases from V and 5 bases from J, with 14 bases in between. The CDR3 length is 15 residues.

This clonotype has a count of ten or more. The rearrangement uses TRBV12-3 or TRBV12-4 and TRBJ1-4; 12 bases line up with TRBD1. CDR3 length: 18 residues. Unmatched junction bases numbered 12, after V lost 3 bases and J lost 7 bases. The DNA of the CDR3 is TGTGCCAGCAGTTTCCGGGACAGGGGGCCTTACATTGGTGAAAAACTGTTTTTT. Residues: CASSFRDRGPYIGEKLFF.

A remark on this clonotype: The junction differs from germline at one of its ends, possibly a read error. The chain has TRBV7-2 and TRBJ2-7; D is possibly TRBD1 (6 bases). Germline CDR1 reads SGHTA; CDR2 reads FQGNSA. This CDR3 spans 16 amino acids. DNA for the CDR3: TGCGCCAGCAGCCAAGAATTAACCAGGGGACCCTACGAGCAGTACTTC. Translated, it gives CASSQELTRGPYEQYF.

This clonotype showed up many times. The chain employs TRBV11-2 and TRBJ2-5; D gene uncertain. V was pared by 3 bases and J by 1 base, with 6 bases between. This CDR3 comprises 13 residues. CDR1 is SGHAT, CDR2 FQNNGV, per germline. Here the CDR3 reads CASSLKPQETQYF. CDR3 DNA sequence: TGTGCCAGCAGCTTGAAACCCCAAGAGACCCAGTACTTC.

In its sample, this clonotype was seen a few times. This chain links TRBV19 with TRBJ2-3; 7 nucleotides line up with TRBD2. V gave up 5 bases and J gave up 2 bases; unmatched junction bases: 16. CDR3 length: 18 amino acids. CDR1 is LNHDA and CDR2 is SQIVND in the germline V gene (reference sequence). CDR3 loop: CASSFRGALAVLTDTQYF. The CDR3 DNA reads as TGTGCCAGTAGTTTCCGTGGGGCGCTAGCGGTCCTCACAGATACGCAGTATTTT.

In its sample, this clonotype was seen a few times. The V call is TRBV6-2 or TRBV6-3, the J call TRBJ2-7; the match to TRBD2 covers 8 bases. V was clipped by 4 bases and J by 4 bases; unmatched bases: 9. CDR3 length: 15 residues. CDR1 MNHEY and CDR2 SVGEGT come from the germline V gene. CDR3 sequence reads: CASSSGTSLAYEQYF. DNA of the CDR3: TGTGCCAGCAGTTCCGGGACTAGTCTGGCTTACGAGCAGTACTTC.

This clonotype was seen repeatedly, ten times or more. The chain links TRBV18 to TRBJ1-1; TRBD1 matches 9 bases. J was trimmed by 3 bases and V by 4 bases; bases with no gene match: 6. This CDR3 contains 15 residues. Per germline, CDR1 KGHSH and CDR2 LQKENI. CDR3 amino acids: CASSLETGGDTEAFF. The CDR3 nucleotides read TGTGCCAGCTCACTAGAGACAGGGGGGGACACTGAAGCTTTCTTT.

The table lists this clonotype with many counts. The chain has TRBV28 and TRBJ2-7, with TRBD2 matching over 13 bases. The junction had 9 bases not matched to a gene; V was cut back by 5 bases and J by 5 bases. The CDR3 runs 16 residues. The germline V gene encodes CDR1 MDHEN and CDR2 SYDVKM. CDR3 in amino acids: CASSAPGLAGVHEQYF. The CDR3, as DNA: TGTGCCAGCAGTGCCCCAGGACTAGCGGGAGTTCACGAGCAGTACTTC.

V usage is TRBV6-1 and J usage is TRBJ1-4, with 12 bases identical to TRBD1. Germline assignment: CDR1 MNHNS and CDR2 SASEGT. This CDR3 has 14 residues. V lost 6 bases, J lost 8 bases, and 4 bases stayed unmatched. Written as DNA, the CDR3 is TGTGCCAGCAGAGTGGGACAGGGGGCGGAAAAACTGTTTTTT. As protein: CASRVGQGAEKLFF.

The CDR3 region is CAWSVRAGGNQPQHF. The CDR3 DNA sequence: TGTGCCTGGAGTGTACGGGCAGGTGGCAATCAGCCCCAGCATTTT. This chain connects TRBV30 to TRBJ1-5; D remains ambiguous. V lost 0 bases to trimming and J lost 2 bases, with 11 bases between them. This CDR3 contains 15 residues. Germline CDR1 GTSNPN, CDR2 SVGIG (reference sequence).

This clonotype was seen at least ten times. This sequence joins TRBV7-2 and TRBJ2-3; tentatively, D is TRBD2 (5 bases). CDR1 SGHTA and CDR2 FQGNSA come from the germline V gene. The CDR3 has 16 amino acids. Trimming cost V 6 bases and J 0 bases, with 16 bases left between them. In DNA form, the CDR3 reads TGTGCCAGCAGGTATTTTCCGGGAACTAGCACAGATACGCAGTATTTT. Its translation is CASRYFPGTSTDTQYF.

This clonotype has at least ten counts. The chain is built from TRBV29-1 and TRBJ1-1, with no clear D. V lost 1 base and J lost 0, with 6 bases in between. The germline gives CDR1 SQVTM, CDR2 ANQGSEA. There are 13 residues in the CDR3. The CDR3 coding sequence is TGCAGCGTTGAAGTTGATCTGAACACTGAAGCTTTCTTT. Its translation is CSVEVDLNTEAFF.

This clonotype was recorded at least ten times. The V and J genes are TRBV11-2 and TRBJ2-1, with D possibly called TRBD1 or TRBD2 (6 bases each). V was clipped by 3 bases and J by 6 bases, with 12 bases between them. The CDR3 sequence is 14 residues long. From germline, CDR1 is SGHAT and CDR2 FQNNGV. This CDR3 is CASSLEGGFNEQFF. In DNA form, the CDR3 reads TGTGCCAGCAGCTTGGAGGGGGGTTTCAATGAGCAGTTCTTC. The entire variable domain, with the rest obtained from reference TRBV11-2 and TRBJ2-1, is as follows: EAGVAQSPRYKIIEKRQSVAFWCNPISGHATLYWYQQILGQGPKLLIQFQNNGVVDDSQLPKDRFSAERLKGVDSTLKIQPAKLEDSAVYLCASSLEGGFNEQFFGPGTRLTVL.

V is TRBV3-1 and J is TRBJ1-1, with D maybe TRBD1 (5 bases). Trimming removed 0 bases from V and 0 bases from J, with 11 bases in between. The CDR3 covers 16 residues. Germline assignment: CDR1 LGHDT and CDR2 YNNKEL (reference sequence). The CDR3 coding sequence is TGTGCCAGCAGCCAAGATCTTGGACAAGTGAACACTGAAGCTTTCTTT. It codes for CASSQDLGQVNTEAFF.